Listed below are T cell receptor beta chains from one sample, sequenced in a study of blood T cell repertoires in COVID-19. Here immunoSEQ multiplex PCR was the method, and the copy in TCRdb shows in-frame clones only, minus some. The table includes about 200,000 clones, around 85% detected once. Specimen: PBMCs or T cells enriched from blood (not recorded which). These TCRs come from a middle-aged woman with acute COVID-19. Both conserved end residues are part of each CDR3. D genes are given only for firm matches. Clone size, where shown, is once, few, many, or a class for clones that have expanded.

v_gene,d_gene,abundance,j_gene,CDR3nt,CDR3aa
TRBV6-5,NA,NA,TRBJ1-1,TGTGCCAGCAGTTACTCTTCGAGCATGAACACTGAAGCTTTCTTT,CASSYSSSMNTEAFF
TRBV12-3/TRBV12-4,NA,NA,TRBJ2-4,TGTGCCAGCAGTTCCGGCTCCGGGACTTTTTTCTTC,CASSSGSGTFFF
TRBV10-2,TRBD2,NA,TRBJ2-3,TGCGCCAGCGGGGATGGGACTAGCGGGAGTGATACGCAGTATTTT,CASGDGTSGSDTQYF
TRBV10-3,TRBD2,NA,TRBJ2-1,TGTGCCATCAGGGGTAGCGGGAGTTCCTACAATGAGCAGTTCTTC,CAIRGSGSSYNEQFF
TRBV11-2,NA,few,TRBJ2-3,TGTGCCAGCAGCTTAGTCAGCGCCCTGACAGATACGCAGTATTTT,CASSLVSALTDTQYF
TRBV10-3,TRBD1,NA,TRBJ1-2,TGTGCCATCAGTGCCTGGGACAGGGAAAAGGCGGGGAGTGGCTACACCTTC,CAISAWDREKAGSGYTF
TRBV5-5,TRBD1,few,TRBJ1-2,TGTGCCAGCAGCCCGGACAGGGGGCGTCTCTATGGCTACACCTTC,CASSPDRGRLYGYTF
TRBV3-1/TRBV3-2,TRBD1,NA,TRBJ1-1,TGTGCCAGCAGCCAAAGGACAGGCACTGAAGCTTTCTTT,CASSQRTGTEAFF
TRBV9,NA,NA,TRBJ2-1,TGTGCCAGCAGCGTTGAGGAGAATGAGCAGTTCTTC,CASSVEENEQFF
TRBV28,NA,NA,TRBJ1-1,TGTGCCAGCAGTTCGAGGGAGGAGGTAGAATGGATTCCTGAAGCTTTCTTT,CASSSREEVEWIPEAFF
TRBV7-2,NA,NA,TRBJ2-6,TGTGCCAGCAGCGAGAACAGCTCTGGGGCCAACGTCCTGACTTTC,CASSENSSGANVLTF
TRBV19,TRBD1,once,TRBJ1-1,TGTGCCAGTAGTATGCAGAGGGGACAGGCCACTGAAGCTTTCTTT,CASSMQRGQATEAFF
TRBV27,TRBD1,NA,TRBJ1-2,TGTGCCAGCAAGAGGGACAGGGACCCCTATGGCTACACCTTC,CASKRDRDPYGYTF
TRBV7-2,NA,NA,TRBJ1-2,TGTGCCAGCAGCTTCGAATCTGGACAGTATGTTGGCTACACCTTC,CASSFESGQYVGYTF
TRBV27,NA,NA,TRBJ2-7,TGTGCCAGCAGCACCCGGAGGGGCCAGGAGTACTTC,CASSTRRGQEYF
TRBV19,TRBD1,NA,TRBJ1-6,TGTGCCAGTAGTCGGGACAGGGCAGTCTCACCCCTCCACTTT,CASSRDRAVSPLHF
TRBV4-1,TRBD1,once,TRBJ1-5,TGCGCCAGCAGCCTGGGACAGGGAGACAATCAGCCCCAGCATTTT,CASSLGQGDNQPQHF
TRBV18,TRBD1,once,TRBJ1-5,TGTGCCAGCTCACCACCGGGACAGGGAGTCGGTTTAATGCAGCCCCAGCATTTT,CASSPPGQGVGLMQPQHF
TRBV5-1,NA,once,TRBJ2-3,TGCGCCAGCAGCTTGCTACTAGCAGGGCGCACAGATACGCAGTATTTT,CASSLLLAGRTDTQYF
TRBV6-6,NA,NA,TRBJ1-5,TGTGCCAGCAGTTACGGCAGCGGCAATCAGCCCCAGCATTTT,CASSYGSGNQPQHF
TRBV25-1,TRBD1,NA,TRBJ2-2,TGTGCCAGCAGTGAACCCGGAAGACAGGGAAACACCGGGGAGCTGTTTTTT,CASSEPGRQGNTGELFF
TRBV27,TRBD2,NA,TRBJ2-7,TGTGCCACCTCGGGGGGAGGGAGCCCCTACGAGCAGTACTTC,CATSGGGSPYEQYF
TRBV27,NA,once,TRBJ1-1,TGTGCCAGCAGTACCTACCCGGTTGAGAACACTGAAGCTTTCTTT,CASSTYPVENTEAFF
TRBV30,TRBD2,NA,TRBJ2-4,TGTGCCTGGAGGGGGGTAGCGGGAGCCAAAAACATTCAGTACTTC,CAWRGVAGAKNIQYF
TRBV6-4,NA,NA,TRBJ1-2,TGTGCCAGCAGCCGGGACACCAATAACTATGGCTACACCTTC,CASSRDTNNYGYTF
TRBV5-1,TRBD1,NA,TRBJ2-5,TGCGCCAGTAGAACAGGGGGCGCATCGGAGACCCAGTACTTC,CASRTGGASETQYF
TRBV2,NA,NA,TRBJ2-2,TGTGCCAGCAGAGGGGAGAACACCGGGGAGCTGTTTTTT,CASRGENTGELFF
TRBV5-4,TRBD1,few,TRBJ2-5,TGTGCCAGCAGCTTGGGGACAGGGCAAGAGACCCAGTACTTC,CASSLGTGQETQYF
TRBV7-9,NA,NA,TRBJ2-3,TGTGCCAGCAGCTTCCGACTAGATATATCGAATACGCAGTATTTT,CASSFRLDISNTQYF
TRBV12-3/TRBV12-4,TRBD2,NA,TRBJ2-7,TGTGCCAGCAGGACTAGCGGGGGTCGGGAGCAGTACTTC,CASRTSGGREQYF
TRBV25-1,NA,NA,TRBJ1-6,TGTGCCAGCGTCGGGACTTCGTTCAATTCACCCCTCCACTTT,CASVGTSFNSPLHF
TRBV28,NA,NA,TRBJ1-5,TGTGCCAGCAGTTTAAGGCAGGGCCATCAGCCCCAGCATTTT,CASSLRQGHQPQHF
TRBV5-6,TRBD2,NA,TRBJ2-3,TGTGCCAGCAGCTTCGACGGCGGGAGGGAGCCGATGAGCACAGATACGCAGTATTTT,CASSFDGGREPMSTDTQYF
TRBV19,TRBD1,once,TRBJ2-7,TGTGCCAGTAGTCCCCAGGGGGCCAACGAGCAGTACTTC,CASSPQGANEQYF
TRBV14,NA,NA,TRBJ2-3,TGTGCCACCTCGCGTTTTAGCACAGATACGCAGTATTTT,CATSRFSTDTQYF
TRBV5-5,TRBD1,NA,TRBJ1-1,TGTGCCAGCAGCTTGAGGCACGGACAGGAGAGATTAACTTTCTTT,CASSLRHGQERLTFF
TRBV7-6,TRBD2,few,TRBJ2-7,TGTGCCAGCAGCTCCGGACTAGCGGGAGAGGTGCAGTACTTC,CASSSGLAGEVQYF
TRBV5-1,NA,NA,TRBJ1-1,TGCGCCAGCAGCTTGGCTGTACAGGGTGACGGAGCTTTCTTT,CASSLAVQGDGAFF
TRBV7-8,TRBD1,once,TRBJ1-4,TGTGCCAGCAGCCCCGAGGGACAGCCTAATGAAAAACTGTTTTTT,CASSPEGQPNEKLFF
TRBV18,TRBD2,NA,TRBJ2-1,TGTGCCAGCTCACCGACGACTAGCGGGTCCTACAATGAGCAGTTCTTC,CASSPTTSGSYNEQFF
TRBV27,TRBD2,NA,TRBJ2-1,TGTGCCAGCAGGAGGACTAGCGGGAGTTATGAGCAGTTCTTC,CASRRTSGSYEQFF
TRBV18,TRBD2,once,TRBJ2-2,TGTGCCAGCTCACTTTACGGGACTAGCGGGAGCGCCGGGGAGCTGTTTTTT,CASSLYGTSGSAGELFF
TRBV28,TRBD2,NA,TRBJ2-5,TGTGCCAGCAGTGGGGGGACTAGGGGCCAAGAGACCCAGTACTTC,CASSGGTRGQETQYF
TRBV4-3,TRBD2,NA,TRBJ2-3,TGCGCCAGCAGCCAAGATTCGGGACTAGCGGGAGGAGGAGATACGCAGTATTTT,CASSQDSGLAGGGDTQYF
TRBV7-8,NA,NA,TRBJ1-5,TGTGCCAGCAGCCCCGAGAGTGTCCGGAGCAATCAGCCCCAGCATTTT,CASSPESVRSNQPQHF
TRBV5-5,TRBD2,NA,TRBJ2-1,TGTGCCAGCAGCATACAAACGGGAGGCTCCTACAATGAGCAGTTCTTC,CASSIQTGGSYNEQFF
TRBV10-3,TRBD2,NA,TRBJ2-1,TGTGCCATCAGTGAGTCTAGGGGAGGTCTAGCGGGAGGTTATCCGTTCTTC,CAISESRGGLAGGYPFF
TRBV4-3,TRBD2,NA,TRBJ2-3,TGCGCCAGCAGCCAAGATCTGGCGGGGGGTTTAGATACGCAGTATTTT,CASSQDLAGGLDTQYF
TRBV5-6,NA,few,TRBJ1-4,TGTGCCAGCAGCCGGCGTGGTTTGGCGGAGACTAATGAAAAACTGTTTTTT,CASSRRGLAETNEKLFF
TRBV6-2/TRBV6-3,TRBD2,once,TRBJ2-7,TGTGCCAGCAGTGGCCCGACCACTAGCGGGAGGCGGCGGAGTAACGAGCAGTACTTC,CASSGPTTSGRRRSNEQYF
TRBV5-1,NA,once,TRBJ2-5,TGCGCCAGCAGCTCTGGGGGGTACCAAGAGACCCAGTACTTC,CASSSGGYQETQYF
TRBV7-8,TRBD1,NA,TRBJ2-7,TGTGCCAGCAGCTTAGAGAGCGACAGGGGGTACGAGCAGTACTTC,CASSLESDRGYEQYF
TRBV2,NA,NA,TRBJ2-5,TGTGCCAGCAGTGGGCAGGAGACCCAGTACTTC,CASSGQETQYF
TRBV29-1,NA,NA,TRBJ2-7,TGCAGCGTTGAGCTCTGGGCGGACACCTCCTACGAGCAGTACTTC,CSVELWADTSYEQYF
TRBV3-1/TRBV3-2,TRBD1,NA,TRBJ2-6,TGTGCCAGCAGCCAAACCCTCGGACAGGGGAAAGGGGCCAACGTCCTGACTTTC,CASSQTLGQGKGANVLTF